This T cell receptor beta chain was captured by sequencing in a study of vaccination and CD4 T cells after COVID-19. The wider study: No peptide, an HIV-1 Nef pool, or a CEFX pool was what each control culture received.

Noted time point: late sampling 161 to 241 days after vaccination in a few convalescent patients. The treatment: roughly 10-day PBMC culture with coronavirus spike peptide pools or control peptides (ViraFEST assay). After 10 days of culture, CD4+ T cells were negatively selected. CDR3 length equals 16 residues. Trimming removed 0 bases from V and 1 base from J, with 7 bases in between. Germline-derived CDR1 and CDR2 are SGHVS and FQNEAQ. This clonotype showed up just a few times. The antigen is not known. The Oncomine TCR Beta short-read assay sequenced DNA from cultured CD4+ T cells. Using its own MiXCR run on the PCR reads, TCRdb lists one record per CDR3 protein. The sample holds approximately 22,000 distinct CDR3 sequences, approximately 38% seen once.

This sequence originates from a human donor who had recovered from COVID-19. The source was CD4+ T cells from blood, cultured in vitro, collected about 7 months after SARS-CoV-2 vaccination. This sequence joins TRBV7-8 and TRBJ2-6; D ambiguous. The CDR3 bases are TGTGCCAGCAGCTTAGCGCTCGGGTCTGGGGCCAACGTCCTGACTTTC. Translation gives CASSLALGSGANVLTF.